The clone carrying this T cell receptor (beta chain) appeared a few times. Antigen: not known. The CDR3 is 14 amino acids. The germline gives CDR1 LNHDA, CDR2 SQIVND (reference sequence). V was trimmed by 5 bases and J by 3 bases, leaving 10 bases between them. This specimen comes from a study of radiotherapy plus CTLA-4 blockade in lung cancer. Study-level points and caveats: After radiotherapy and ipilimumab, tumor-derived clones expanded in peripheral blood.

The protocol was immunoSEQ multiplex PCR, while the TCRdb copy is restricted to in-frame clones and leaves out a portion. The top ten hold roughly 4% of the sample, which has roughly 66,000 clones, under 85% seen once. Those patients who had chemo-refractory metastatic non-small-cell lung cancer were given focal radiation along with CTLA-4 blockade through ipilimumab. This chain links TRBV19 with TRBJ2-2; no definite D call. Sample: peripheral blood, taken from a patient treated with radiotherapy plus ipilimumab. The clonotype was recovered from a human donor with non-small cell lung cancer who had a partial response to radiotherapy plus ipilimumab. The CDR3: CASSLRPDTGELFF. The CDR3 DNA reads TGTGCCAGTAGTCTGCGTCCGGACACCGGGGAGCTGTTTTTT.